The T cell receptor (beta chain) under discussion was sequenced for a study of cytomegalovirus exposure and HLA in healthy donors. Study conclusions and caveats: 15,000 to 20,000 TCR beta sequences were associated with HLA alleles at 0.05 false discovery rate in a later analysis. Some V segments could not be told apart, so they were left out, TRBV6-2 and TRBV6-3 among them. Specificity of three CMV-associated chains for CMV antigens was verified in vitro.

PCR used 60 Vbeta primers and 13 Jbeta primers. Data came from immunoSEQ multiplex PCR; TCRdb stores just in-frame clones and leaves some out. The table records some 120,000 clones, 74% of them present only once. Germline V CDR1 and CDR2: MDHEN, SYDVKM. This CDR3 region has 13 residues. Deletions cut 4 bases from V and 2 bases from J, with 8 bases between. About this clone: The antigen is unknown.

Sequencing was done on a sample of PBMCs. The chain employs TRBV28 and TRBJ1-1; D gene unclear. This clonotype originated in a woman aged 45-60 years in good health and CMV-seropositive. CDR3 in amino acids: CASSSTHNTEAFF. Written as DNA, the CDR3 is TGTGCCAGCAGTTCCACACACAACACTGAAGCTTTCTTT. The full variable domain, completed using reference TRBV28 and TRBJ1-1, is DVKVTQSSRYLVKRTGEKVFLECVQDMDHENMFWYRQDPGLGLRLIYFSYDVKMKEKGDIPEGYSVSREKKERFSLILESASTNQTSMYLCASSSTHNTEAFFGQGTRLTVV.